The clone carrying this T cell receptor (beta chain) was picked up a small number of times. The target antigen is unknown. CDR3 length: 14 residues. Germline V gives CDR1 SQVTM, CDR2 ANQGSEA. With 2 bases clipped from V and 4 bases from J, the junction kept 5 bases outside the gene matches. These data belong to a study of response to subunit inactivated influenza vaccine. Regarding the study as a whole: Authors suggested each seasonal influenza vaccination recruits few new T cells.

TCRdb called the RT-PCR reads again in MiXCR, with one record for every CDR3 protein. The sample holds 650,000 to 800,000 distinct CDR3 sequences, approximately 15% seen once. Sample: PBMCs from blood, taken around 14 days before vaccination. The chain links TRBV29-1 to TRBJ2-7, with 10 positions matching TRBD1. The clonotype originates from a man between 50 and 59 years old who received an inactivated influenza vaccine. CDR3 loop: CSVEPGQGTYEQYF. The CDR3, as DNA: TGCAGCGTTGAACCGGGACAGGGGACGTACGAGCAGTACTTC.